This T cell receptor (beta chain) was documented in a study of PD-1 blockade in mismatch repair-deficient tumors. The V gene end was trimmed by 1 base and the J gene end by 5 bases; junction bases not matched to a gene: 6. Germline CDR1 is LNHDA and CDR2 is SQIVND (reference sequence). This CDR3 is 15 amino acids long. Repertoires were generated with immunoSEQ multiplex PCR, while TCRdb's copy carries only in-frame clones and drops some. This sample has tens of thousands of clones, with roughly 80% found just once. This material consisted of peripheral blood, taken 4 weeks after starting pembrolizumab. The rearrangement uses TRBV19 and TRBJ1-2; 8 bases are shared with TRBD1. The source is an adult with mismatch repair-deficient cancer. The CDR3 sequence is CASSIGQGLRYGYTF. CDR3 DNA: TGTGCCAGTAGTATAGGACAGGGGTTACGGTATGGCTACACCTTC.